Listed below are T cell receptor beta chains from one sample, sequenced in a study of control samples from healthy donors and cancer patients. Assay used: immunoSEQ multiplex PCR; TCRdb lists only in-frame clones, some missing. The top ten hold around a quarter of the sample, which has approximately 26,000 clones, 82% seen once. The sequencing input was PBMCs. These receptors were collected from a man in his sixties with colorectal cancer. Each CDR3 is given with its conserved first and last residue. The order of the fields is J gene, V gene, D gene, clone size, CDR3 DNA, CDR3 protein. The D gene is left open where the match is weak. Where a row states a size, it is once, few, many or the class of an expanded clone; other rows omit it.

TRBJ2-2 TRBV5-6 TRBD2 - TGTGCCAGCAGGGGGGGGTCCCTGAGGGCCGGGGAGCTGTTTTTT CASRGGSLRAGELFF
TRBJ1-4 TRBV19 - - TGTGCCAGTAGTAGAGTCCGTAATGAAAAACTGTTTTTT CASSRVRNEKLFF
TRBJ1-2 TRBV25-1 - few TGTGCCAGCAGTGAGGATCAGGTATGGATCTTCTATGGCTACACCTTC CASSEDQVWIFYGYTF
TRBJ2-2 TRBV7-8 - - TGTGCCACCAAGTATTTCAACACCGGGGAGCTGTTTTTT CATKYFNTGELFF
TRBJ1-5 TRBV2 - - TGTGCCAGCAGTAGGGACAATCTAAATCAGCCCCAGCATTTT CASSRDNLNQPQHF
TRBJ1-1 TRBV19 - - TGTGCCACTGAGGGGAACACTGAAGCTTTCTTT CATEGNTEAFF
TRBJ2-5 TRBV29-1 TRBD2 once TGCAGCGATCTTGGACTAGCGGGGGTTGAGACCCAGTACTTC CSDLGLAGVETQYF
TRBJ1-6 TRBV6-5 TRBD1 - TGTGCCAGCAGTTACTCTCCGGACAGGGCGGATTCACCCCTCCACTTT CASSYSPDRADSPLHF
TRBJ1-1 TRBV30 - - TGTGCCTGGTGGGGACGGCCGAACACTGAAGCTTTCTTT CAWWGRPNTEAFF
TRBJ1-2 TRBV6-2/TRBV6-3 - - TGTGCCAGCAGTTCCCTACCGGACTGGGGCTACACCTTC CASSSLPDWGYTF
TRBJ2-3 TRBV7-9 TRBD1 few TGTGCCAGCAGCTTATATTATATACAGGGGGCGGATACGCAGTATTTT CASSLYYIQGADTQYF
TRBJ1-5 TRBV25-1 - - TGTGCCAGCAGTGAGGGGGGCAATCAGCCCCAGCATTTT CASSEGGNQPQHF
TRBJ2-2 TRBV5-1 TRBD2 - TGCGCCAGCAGCTTAAGACTAGCGGACACCGGGGAGCTGTTTTTT CASSLRLADTGELFF
TRBJ2-1 TRBV27 - - TGTGCCAGCAGATTTAGGGCAGGGCCCTACAATGAGCAGTTCTTC CASRFRAGPYNEQFF
TRBJ2-2 TRBV13 - - TGTGCCAGCATCAAAGGGCCCCGCCCGAACACCGGGGAGCTGTTTTTT CASIKGPRPNTGELFF
TRBJ1-6 TRBV19 - few TGTGCCAGTAGTATCTGGACACAAGGGGTTTCACCCCTCCACTTT CASSIWTQGVSPLHF
TRBJ1-5 TRBV10-1 - once TGCGCCAGCAGCCAGGGGAAGGGCAATCAGCCCCAGCATTTT CASSQGKGNQPQHF
TRBJ2-2 TRBV29-1 TRBD2 - TGCAGCGTTCCCCCGAACTTTAGCGGGGGGGCTTTGTTCGCGAACACCGGGGAGCTGTTTTTT CSVPPNFSGGALFANTGELFF
TRBJ1-1 TRBV5-5 - once TGTGCCAGCAGCTTGGTACCCCCGGGGACTGAAGCTTTCTTT CASSLVPPGTEAFF
TRBJ1-3 TRBV3-1/TRBV3-2 - - TGTGCCAGCAGCCAAGGGGGGCCCCGGGGGCCAGCTGGAAACACCATATATTTT CASSQGGPRGPAGNTIYF
TRBJ1-3 TRBV7-8 TRBD1 - TGTGCCAGCAGCTGGGACAGGCCACGCTCTGGAAACACCATATATTTT CASSWDRPRSGNTIYF
TRBJ1-6 TRBV9 TRBD1 - TGTGCCAGCAGCGTGGGTACCGGGACAGGGACCTCACCCCTCCACTTT CASSVGTGTGTSPLHF
TRBJ1-6 TRBV12-1 - - TGTGCCAGCAGACCCTCAAGGTACCATAATTCACCCCTCCACTTT CASRPSRYHNSPLHF
TRBJ1-4 TRBV20-1 TRBD1 - TGCAGTGCTAGTCAATGGGACAGGGGAAATGAAAAACTGTTTTTT CSASQWDRGNEKLFF
TRBJ2-2 TRBV18 TRBD1 - TGTGCCAGCTCAGGGACAGGCCCCGGGGAGCTGTTTTTT CASSGTGPGELFF
TRBJ1-1 TRBV6-5 - - TGTGCCAGCAGTTACTCGAAAGACACTCAGAACACTGAAGCTTTCTTT CASSYSKDTQNTEAFF
TRBJ2-5 TRBV6-1 TRBD1 - TGTGCCAGCAGACAGGGGTTAGCCCAAGAGACCCAGTACTTC CASRQGLAQETQYF
TRBJ1-4 TRBV11-2 TRBD1 once TGTGCCAGCAGCTTACTTACTACAGGACAGGGGAAACTGTTTTTT CASSLLTTGQGKLFF
TRBJ1-1 TRBV7-8 TRBD1 - TGTGCCAGCAGCTTAGGTGGGACAGTGAACACTGAAGCTTTCTTT CASSLGGTVNTEAFF
TRBJ1-3 TRBV24-1 - - TGTGCCACCAGTGGCCTACGTCTCCTCTCTGGAAACACCATATATTTT CATSGLRLLSGNTIYF
TRBJ1-1 TRBV19 - - TGTGCCAGTAGTTGGGATATGAACACTGAAGCTTTCTTT CASSWDMNTEAFF
TRBJ2-3 TRBV25-1 TRBD2 - TGTGCCAGCAGTGAATCCCCTAGCGGTAGGGGCACAGATACGCAGTATTTT CASSESPSGRGTDTQYF
TRBJ2-7 TRBV19 - - TGTGCCAGTGGAGACAGCGCAGGGCGCTACGAGCAGTACTTC CASGDSAGRYEQYF
TRBJ1-1 TRBV4-3 - few TGCGCCAGCAGCCAAGGGTGGGGAGGGGCAAACACTGAAGCTTTCTTT CASSQGWGGANTEAFF
TRBJ2-2 TRBV2 TRBD1 - TGTGCCAGCCACGGGACAGGGGGCACCGGGGAGCTGTTTTTT CASHGTGGTGELFF
TRBJ1-6 TRBV7-2 TRBD1 once TGTGCCAGCAGCACCCGGGACAGGGTTTCACCCCTCCACTTT CASSTRDRVSPLHF
TRBJ2-2 TRBV11-3 TRBD1 - TGTGCCAGCAGCTTGACAGGGTCCGCCGGGGAGCTGTTTTTT CASSLTGSAGELFF
TRBJ1-3 TRBV7-9 - - TGTGCCAGCAGCTTAGCGCCGTCCGGAAACACCATATATTTT CASSLAPSGNTIYF
TRBJ1-2 TRBV6-5 TRBD1 - TGTGCCAGCAGTCCCTACGGACAGGGGGCATATGGCTACACCTTC CASSPYGQGAYGYTF
TRBJ1-1 TRBV5-4 - - TGTGCCAGCAGCTTGTTTGCAGGGGCAATGAACACTGAAGCTTTCTTT CASSLFAGAMNTEAFF
TRBJ2-7 TRBV6-5 - - TGTGCCAGCAGTTACTCGTTCGGGACCGACGAGCAGTACTTC CASSYSFGTDEQYF
TRBJ2-3 TRBV5-1 - - TGCGCCAGCAGCCGTCGACAGGGCACAGATACGCAGTATTTT CASSRRQGTDTQYF
TRBJ2-2 TRBV11-2 TRBD1 - TGTGCCAGCAGCTCAGGGGGATCCGGGGAGCTGTTTTTT CASSSGGSGELFF
TRBJ1-6 TRBV12-3/TRBV12-4 - - TGTGCCAGCAAGGCGGGGAGCGGATCACCCCTCCACTTT CASKAGSGSPLHF
TRBJ1-5 TRBV7-9 - - TGTGCCAGCAGCTTATCCGGGTATAGCAATCAGCCCCAGCATTTT CASSLSGYSNQPQHF
TRBJ1-1 TRBV10-3 - - TGTGCCACCCGGGGACAAGGGGACACTGAAGCTTTCTTT CATRGQGDTEAFF
TRBJ2-1 TRBV18 - - TGTGCCAGCTCACCTCGACTAGACTCCTACAATGAGCAGTTCTTC CASSPRLDSYNEQFF